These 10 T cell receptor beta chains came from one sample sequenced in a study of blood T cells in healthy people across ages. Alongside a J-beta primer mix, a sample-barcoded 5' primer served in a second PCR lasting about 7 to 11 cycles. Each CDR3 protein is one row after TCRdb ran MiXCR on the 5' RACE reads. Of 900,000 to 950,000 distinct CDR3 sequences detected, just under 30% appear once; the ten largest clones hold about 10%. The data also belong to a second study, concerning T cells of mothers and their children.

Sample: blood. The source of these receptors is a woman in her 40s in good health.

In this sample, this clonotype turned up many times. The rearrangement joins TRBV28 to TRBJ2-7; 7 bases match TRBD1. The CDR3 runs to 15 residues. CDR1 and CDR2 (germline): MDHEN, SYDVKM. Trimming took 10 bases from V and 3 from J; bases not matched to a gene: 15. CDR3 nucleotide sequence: TGTGCCACCTACGAAGCCGGGACAGACCGCTACGAGCAGTACTTC. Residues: CATYEAGTDRYEQYF.

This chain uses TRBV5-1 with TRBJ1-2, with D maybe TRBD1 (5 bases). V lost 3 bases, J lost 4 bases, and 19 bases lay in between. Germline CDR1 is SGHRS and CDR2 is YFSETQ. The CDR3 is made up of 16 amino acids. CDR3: CASSSGTVPRGYGYTF. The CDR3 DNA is TGCGCCAGCAGCTCGGGCACCGTCCCGAGGGGCTATGGCTACACCTTC.

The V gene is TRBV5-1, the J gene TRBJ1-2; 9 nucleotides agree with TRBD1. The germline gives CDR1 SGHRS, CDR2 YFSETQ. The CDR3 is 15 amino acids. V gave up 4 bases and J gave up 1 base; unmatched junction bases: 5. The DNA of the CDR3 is TGCGCCAGCAGCATCGGGACAGGGAGTAACTATGGCTACACCTTC. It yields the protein CASSIGTGSNYGYTF.

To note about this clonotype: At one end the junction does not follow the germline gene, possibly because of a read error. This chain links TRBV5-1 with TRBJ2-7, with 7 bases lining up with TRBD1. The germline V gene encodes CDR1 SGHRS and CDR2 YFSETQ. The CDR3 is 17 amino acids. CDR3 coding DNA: TGCGTCAGCAGCTCTGTACTATTCGGGACAGCCTCCTACGAGCAGTACTTC. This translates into CVSSSVLFGTASYEQYF.

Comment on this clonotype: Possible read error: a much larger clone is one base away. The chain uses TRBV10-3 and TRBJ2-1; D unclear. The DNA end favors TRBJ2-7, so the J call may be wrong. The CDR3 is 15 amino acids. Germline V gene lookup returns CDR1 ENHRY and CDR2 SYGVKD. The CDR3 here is CAIRASSSSYNEQYF. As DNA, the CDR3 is TGTGCCATCAGAGCATCTAGTAGCTCCTACAATGAGCAGTACTTC.

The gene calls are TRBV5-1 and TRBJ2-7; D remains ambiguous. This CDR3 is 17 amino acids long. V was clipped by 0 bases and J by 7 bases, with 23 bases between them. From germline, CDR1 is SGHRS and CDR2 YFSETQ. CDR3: CASSLELTRLAPTEQYF. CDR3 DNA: TGCGCCAGCAGCTTGGAACTTACACGGCTTGCCCCTACTGAGCAGTACTTC.

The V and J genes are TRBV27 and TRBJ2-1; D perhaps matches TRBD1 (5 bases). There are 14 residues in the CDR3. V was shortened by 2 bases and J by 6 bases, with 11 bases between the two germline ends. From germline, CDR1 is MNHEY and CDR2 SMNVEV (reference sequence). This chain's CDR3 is CASSLRTGRNEQFF. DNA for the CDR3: TGTGCCAGCAGTTTAAGAACAGGTCGCAATGAGCAGTTCTTC.

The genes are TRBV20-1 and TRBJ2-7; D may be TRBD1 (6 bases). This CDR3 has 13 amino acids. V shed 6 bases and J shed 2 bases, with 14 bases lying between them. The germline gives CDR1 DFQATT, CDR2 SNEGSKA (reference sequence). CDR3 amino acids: CSALADSTYEQYF. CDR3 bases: TGCAGTGCCCTTGCGGACAGCACCTACGAGCAGTACTTC.

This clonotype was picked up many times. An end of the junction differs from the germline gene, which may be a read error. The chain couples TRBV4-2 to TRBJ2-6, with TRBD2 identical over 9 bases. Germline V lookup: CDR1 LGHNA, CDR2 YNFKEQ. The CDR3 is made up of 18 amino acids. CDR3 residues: CGSSQVSGGHSGANVLTF. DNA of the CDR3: TGTGGCAGCAGCCAAGTGAGCGGGGGGCACTCTGGGGCCAACGTCCTGACTTTC.

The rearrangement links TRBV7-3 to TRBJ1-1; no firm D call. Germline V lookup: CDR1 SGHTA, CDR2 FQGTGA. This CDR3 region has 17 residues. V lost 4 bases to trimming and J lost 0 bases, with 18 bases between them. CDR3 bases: TGTGCCAGCAGCTCAGGTATGGTGACACGGATGAACACTGAAGCTTTCTTT. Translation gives CASSSGMVTRMNTEAFF.